One sample yielded the 7 T cell receptor beta chains listed below, sequenced in a study of T cell changes during pregnancy in multiple sclerosis. Generated by immunoSEQ multiplex PCR, the TCRdb table keeps only in-frame clones and is missing some. The table shows 50,000 to 80,000 clones, with roughly 92% occurring only once. The material sequenced was peripheral blood, taken in the second trimester of pregnancy. These receptors were taken from a female donor with multiple sclerosis, enrolled in a pregnancy study.

This clone was detected only once. V gene TRBV7-2 combines with J gene TRBJ2-7; TRBD2 matches 7 bases. CDR3 length equals 14 residues. V trimming: 0 bases; J trimming: 7 bases; junction bases outside the gene matches: 6. The germline CDR1 and CDR2 sequences are SGHTA and FQGNSA. In DNA, the CDR3 is TGTGCCAGCAGCTTAGCGGGAGGGCCGTGGGAGCAGTACTTC. Encoded protein: CASSLAGGPWEQYF. Looking up the rest from reference TRBV7-2 and TRBJ2-7 gives the full variable domain: GAGVSQSPSNKVTEKGKDVELRCDPISGHTALYWYRQSLGQGLEFLIYFQGNSAPDKSGLPSDRFSAERTGGSVSTLTIQRTQQEDSAVYLCASSLAGGPWEQYFGPGTRLTVT.

This clone occurred once. The genes are TRBV27 and TRBJ1-1; TRBD1 matches at 9 bases. This CDR3 is 14 amino acids long. CDR1 is MNHEY and CDR2 is SMNVEV in the germline V gene (reference sequence). V dropped 7 bases and J dropped 6; count of bases not matched to a gene: 9. DNA of the CDR3: TGTGCCAGCACCCGGGACAGGGAAAGCCCTGAAGCTTTCTTT. Its translation: CASTRDRESPEAFF.

V usage is TRBV2 and J usage is TRBJ1-5; 7 bases are a match to TRBD1. With V trimmed by 4 bases and J by 6 bases, 15 bases remained unmatched. CDR3 length: 17 amino acids. The V gene's germline CDR1 is SNHLY and CDR2 FYNNEI. The chain's CDR3 is CASSVSDRDHQLQPQHF. The DNA for the CDR3 is TGTGCCAGCAGTGTATCCGACAGGGACCACCAACTTCAGCCCCAGCATTTT.

The DNA for the CDR3 is TGTGCCAGCAGCTTGGCCGGGACAGGGGGTCTGGAGCCCCAGCATTTT. It is translated as CASSLAGTGGLEPQHF. This chain uses TRBV7-9 with TRBJ1-5, with 11 bases lining up with TRBD1. The CDR3 has 16 amino acids. V dropped 3 bases and J dropped 8; count of bases not matched to a gene: 9. Germline CDR1 SEHNR, CDR2 FQNEAQ (reference sequence).

The chain couples TRBV4-2 to TRBJ2-7, with no clear D. CDR1 is LGHNA and CDR2 is YNFKEQ in the germline V gene. V lost 3 bases to trimming and J lost 6 bases, with 12 bases between them. This CDR3 is 13 amino acids long. As DNA, the CDR3 is TGTGCCAGCAGCCAGGCCACTGCAGGCGAGCAGTACTTC. It codes for CASSQATAGEQYF.

This chain links TRBV5-4 with TRBJ1-2; D is undetermined. The CDR3 is made up of 14 amino acids. V was trimmed by 4 bases and J by 1 base, leaving 11 bases between them. Per germline, CDR1 SGHNT and CDR2 YYREEE (reference sequence). CDR3 DNA: TGTGCCAGCAGCCCCGACATAAATAACTATGGCTACACCTTC. Residues: CASSPDINNYGYTF.

The J gene is TRBJ2-7, the V gene TRBV30, with 7 nucleotides matching TRBD2. V was clipped by 2 bases and J by 6 bases; unmatched bases: 1. The CDR3 contains 11 residues. Germline V gene lookup returns CDR1 GTSNPN and CDR2 SVGIG (reference sequence). For the CDR3, the DNA is TGTGCCTGGAGTTGGGGGGGCGAGCAGTACTTC. It encodes CAWSWGGEQYF.